A selection of T cell receptor beta chains follows, all from one sample in a study of blood T cell repertoires in COVID-19. Generated by immunoSEQ multiplex PCR, the TCRdb table keeps only in-frame clones and is missing some. The table shows about 260,000 clones, with almost 85% occurring only once. The sequenced sample consisted of peripheral blood. The receptors originated from a woman of 80 years or more with acute or convalescent COVID-19. CDR3s leave out the opening cysteine and the closing phenylalanine or tryptophan.

TRBJ2-5 | TRBV6-5 | ASSYLGGAQETQY
TRBJ2-7 | TRBV6-2/TRBV6-3 | ASSSRTSGSDHEQY
TRBJ1-6 | TRBV4-3 | ASSQKGGTGGSINSPLH
TRBJ2-3 | TRBV12-5 | ASGNLGPDTQY
TRBJ2-1 | TRBV19 | ASRPRGQGGLGNEQF
TRBJ2-1 | TRBV7-2 | ASSPFGAVQF
TRBJ1-4 | TRBV4-1 | ASSSRDRLNEKLF
TRBJ1-1 | TRBV14 | ASSQVPRSEAF
TRBJ1-3 | TRBV5-1 | ASSERHGSGNTIY
TRBJ2-6 | TRBV7-9 | ASSLGGLHSGANVLT
TRBJ2-5 | TRBV5-5 | ASSRQGETPETQY
TRBJ2-1 | TRBV7-3 | ASSLELAGHNEQF
TRBJ2-5 | TRBV19 | ASSMDRSQETQY
TRBJ2-1 | TRBV7-9 | ASSVPDEPGLTYNEQF
TRBJ2-2 | TRBV12-3/TRBV12-4 | ASTPTGELF
TRBJ2-1 | TRBV2 | ASSLDSQLYNEQF
TRBJ1-1 | TRBV7-3 | ASSPTNTGQAEAF
TRBJ1-1 | TRBV6-5 | ASRNSRDRGTEAF
TRBJ2-1 | TRBV5-1 | ASGGLAAHNEQF
TRBJ1-2 | TRBV7-9 | ASSLVGTGVGGYT
TRBJ2-1 | TRBV27 | ASRLAGANNEQF
TRBJ1-1 | TRBV9 | ASSSDRLKNTEAF